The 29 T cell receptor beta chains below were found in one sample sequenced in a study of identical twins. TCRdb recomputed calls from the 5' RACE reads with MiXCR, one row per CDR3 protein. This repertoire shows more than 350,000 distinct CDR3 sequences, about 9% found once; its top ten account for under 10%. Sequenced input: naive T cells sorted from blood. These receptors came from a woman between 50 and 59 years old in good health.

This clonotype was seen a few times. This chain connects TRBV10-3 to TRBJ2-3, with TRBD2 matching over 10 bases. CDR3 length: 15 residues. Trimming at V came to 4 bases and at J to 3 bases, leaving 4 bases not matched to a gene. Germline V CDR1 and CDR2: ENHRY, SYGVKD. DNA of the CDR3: TGTGCCATCAGTGTCGAACTAGCGGGGACAGATACGCAGTATTTT. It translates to CAISVELAGTDTQYF.

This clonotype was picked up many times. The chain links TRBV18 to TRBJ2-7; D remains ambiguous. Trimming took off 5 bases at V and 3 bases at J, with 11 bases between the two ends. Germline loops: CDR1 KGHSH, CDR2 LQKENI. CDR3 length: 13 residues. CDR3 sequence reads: CASSRKLLYEQYF. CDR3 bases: TGTGCCAGCTCAAGGAAACTTCTCTACGAGCAGTACTTC.

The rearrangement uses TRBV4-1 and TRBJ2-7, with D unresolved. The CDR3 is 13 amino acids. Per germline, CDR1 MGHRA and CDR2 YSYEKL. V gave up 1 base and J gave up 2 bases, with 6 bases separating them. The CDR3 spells CASSQGLAYEQYV. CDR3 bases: TGCGCCAGCAGCCAAGGACTCGCCTACGAGCAGTACGTC.

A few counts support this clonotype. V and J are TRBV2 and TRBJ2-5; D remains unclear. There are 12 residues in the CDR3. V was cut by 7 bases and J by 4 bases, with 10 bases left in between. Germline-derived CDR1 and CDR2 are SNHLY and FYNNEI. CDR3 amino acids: CASIGFRETQYF. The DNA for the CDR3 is TGTGCCAGCATCGGATTTAGAGAGACCCAGTACTTC.

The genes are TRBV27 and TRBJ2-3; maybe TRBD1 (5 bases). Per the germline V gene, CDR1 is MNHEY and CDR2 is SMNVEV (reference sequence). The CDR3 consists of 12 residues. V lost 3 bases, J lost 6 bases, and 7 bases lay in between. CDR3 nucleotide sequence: TGTGCCAGCAGTTTTCAGGGTGATACGCAGTATTTT. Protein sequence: CASSFQGDTQYF.

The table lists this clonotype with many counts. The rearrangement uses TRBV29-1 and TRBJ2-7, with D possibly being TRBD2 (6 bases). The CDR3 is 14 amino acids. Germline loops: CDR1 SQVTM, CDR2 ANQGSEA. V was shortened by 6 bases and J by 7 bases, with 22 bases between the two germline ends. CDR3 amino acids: CSVLSGGLLKEQYF. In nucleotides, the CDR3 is TGCAGCGTCCTTTCCGGAGGGCTGCTTAAAGAGCAGTACTTC.

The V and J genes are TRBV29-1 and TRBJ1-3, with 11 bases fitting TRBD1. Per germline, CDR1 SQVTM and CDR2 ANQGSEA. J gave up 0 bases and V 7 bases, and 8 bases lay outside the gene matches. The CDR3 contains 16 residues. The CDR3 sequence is CSALRGTGGSGNTIYF. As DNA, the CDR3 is TGCAGCGCTCTGAGGGGGACAGGGGGCTCTGGAAACACCATATATTTT.

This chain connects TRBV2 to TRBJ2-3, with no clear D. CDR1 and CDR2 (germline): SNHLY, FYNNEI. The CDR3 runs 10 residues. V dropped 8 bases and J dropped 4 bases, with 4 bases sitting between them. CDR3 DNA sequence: TGTGCCAGCCTGGCAGATACGCAGTATTTT. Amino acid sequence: CASLADTQYF.

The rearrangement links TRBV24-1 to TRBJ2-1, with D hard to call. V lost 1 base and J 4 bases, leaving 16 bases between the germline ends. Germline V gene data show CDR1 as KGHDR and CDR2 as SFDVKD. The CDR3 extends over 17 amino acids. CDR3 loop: CATSDLRSSDRYNEQFF. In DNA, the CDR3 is TGTGCCACCAGTGATTTAAGGTCTTCAGATCGTTACAATGAGCAGTTCTTC.

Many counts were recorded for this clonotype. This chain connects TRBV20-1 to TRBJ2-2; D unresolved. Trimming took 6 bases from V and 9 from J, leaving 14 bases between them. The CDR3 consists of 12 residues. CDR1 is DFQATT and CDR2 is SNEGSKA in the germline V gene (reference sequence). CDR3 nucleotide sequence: TGCAGTGCATTACCACCCTCTAGGGAGCTGTTTTTT. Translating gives CSALPPSRELFF.

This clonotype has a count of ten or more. The CDR3 reads CASSLGASGQPQHF. In DNA, the CDR3 is TGTGCCAGCAGTTTAGGAGCGTCGGGGCAGCCCCAGCATTTT. This chain links TRBV12-3 or TRBV12-4 with TRBJ1-5; D unresolved. The CDR3 runs to 14 residues. Trimming left V 1 base short and J 7 bases short, with 11 bases between.

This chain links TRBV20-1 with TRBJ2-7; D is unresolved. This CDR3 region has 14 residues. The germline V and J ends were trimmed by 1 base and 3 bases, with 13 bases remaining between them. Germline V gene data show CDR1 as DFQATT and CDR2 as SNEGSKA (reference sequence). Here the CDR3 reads CSARGLGMGYEQYF. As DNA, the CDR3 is TGCAGTGCTAGAGGCCTCGGCATGGGCTACGAGCAGTACTTC.

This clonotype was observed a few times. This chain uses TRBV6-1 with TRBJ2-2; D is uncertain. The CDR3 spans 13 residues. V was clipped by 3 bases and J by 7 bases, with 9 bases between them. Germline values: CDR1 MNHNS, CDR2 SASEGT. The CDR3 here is CASSDGAFGELFF. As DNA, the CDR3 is TGTGCCAGCAGTGATGGTGCGTTCGGGGAGCTGTTTTTT.

The CDR3 is CSGLGTSYPSDTQYF. The CDR3 DNA reads as TGCAGCGGACTAGGGACTAGCTACCCCTCAGATACGCAGTATTTT. This rearrangement joins TRBV29-1 to TRBJ2-3; TRBD2 matches at 9 bases. The length of the CDR3 is 15 residues. Looked up from germline, CDR1 is SQVTM and CDR2 is ANQGSEA. V was clipped by 7 bases and J by 4 bases; unmatched bases: 12.

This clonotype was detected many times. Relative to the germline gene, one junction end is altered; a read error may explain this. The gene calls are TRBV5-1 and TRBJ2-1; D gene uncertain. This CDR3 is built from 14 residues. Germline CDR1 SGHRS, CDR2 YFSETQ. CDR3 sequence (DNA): TGCGCCAGCAGCTTGACCGATGCCTACGATGAGCAGTTCTTC. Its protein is CASSLTDAYDEQFF.

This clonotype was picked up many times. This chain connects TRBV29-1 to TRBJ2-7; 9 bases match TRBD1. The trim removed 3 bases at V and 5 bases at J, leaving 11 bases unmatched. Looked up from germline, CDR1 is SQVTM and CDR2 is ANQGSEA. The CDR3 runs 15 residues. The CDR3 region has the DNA TGCAGCGTTGAGGAAAGGGACAGGGACTGCCACGAGCAGTACGTC. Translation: CSVEERDRDCHEQYV.

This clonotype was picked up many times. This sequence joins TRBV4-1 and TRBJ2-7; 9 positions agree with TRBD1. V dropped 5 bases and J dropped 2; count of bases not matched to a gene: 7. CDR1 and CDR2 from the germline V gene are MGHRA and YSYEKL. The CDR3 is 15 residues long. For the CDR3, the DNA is TGCGCCAGCAGCTTGGGGACAGGGTACACCTACGAGCAGTACTTC. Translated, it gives CASSLGTGYTYEQYF.

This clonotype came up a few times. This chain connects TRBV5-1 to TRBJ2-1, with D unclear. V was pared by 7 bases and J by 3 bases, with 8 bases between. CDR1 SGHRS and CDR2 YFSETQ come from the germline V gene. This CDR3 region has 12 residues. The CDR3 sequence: CASGPNYNEQFF. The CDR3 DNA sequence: TGCGCCAGCGGTCCAAACTACAATGAGCAGTTCTTC.

In DNA, the CDR3 is TGCAGTGCTAGAGAAGGGCAGGGGACACCAAATTCACCCCTCCACTTT. This codes for CSAREGQGTPNSPLHF. V usage is TRBV20-1 and J usage is TRBJ1-6; TRBD1 might be the D (6 bases). V gave up 0 bases and J gave up 7 bases, with 16 bases separating them. The CDR3 runs to 16 residues. Germline CDR1 reads DFQATT; CDR2 reads SNEGSKA (reference sequence).

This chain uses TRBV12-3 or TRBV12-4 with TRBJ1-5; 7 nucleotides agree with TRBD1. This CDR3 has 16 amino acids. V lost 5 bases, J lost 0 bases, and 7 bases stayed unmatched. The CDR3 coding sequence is TGTGCCAGCAGTCTGAGGACAGGTATTAGCAATCAGCCCCAGCATTTT. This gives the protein CASSLRTGISNQPQHF.

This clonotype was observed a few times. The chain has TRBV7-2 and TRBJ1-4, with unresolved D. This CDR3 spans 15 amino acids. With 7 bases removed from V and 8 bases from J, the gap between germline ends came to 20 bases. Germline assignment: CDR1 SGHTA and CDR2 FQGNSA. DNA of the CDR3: TGTGCCAGCAAGGTGGGCACAGTCTTTTCAGAAAAACTGTTTTTT. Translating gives CASKVGTVFSEKLFF.

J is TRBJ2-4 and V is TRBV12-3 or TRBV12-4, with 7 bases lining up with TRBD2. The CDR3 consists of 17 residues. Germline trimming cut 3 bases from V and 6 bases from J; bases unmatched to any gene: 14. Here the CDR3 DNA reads TGTGCCAGCAGTTTTGGGGTAGCGGGTGCCGGTTTAAACATTCAGTACTTC. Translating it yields CASSFGVAGAGLNIQYF.

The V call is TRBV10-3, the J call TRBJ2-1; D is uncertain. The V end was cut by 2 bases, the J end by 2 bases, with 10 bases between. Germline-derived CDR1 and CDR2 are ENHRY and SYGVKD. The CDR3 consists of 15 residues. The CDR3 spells CAISEGGLTYNEQFF. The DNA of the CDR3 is TGTGCCATCAGTGAGGGCGGTCTGACCTACAATGAGCAGTTCTTC.

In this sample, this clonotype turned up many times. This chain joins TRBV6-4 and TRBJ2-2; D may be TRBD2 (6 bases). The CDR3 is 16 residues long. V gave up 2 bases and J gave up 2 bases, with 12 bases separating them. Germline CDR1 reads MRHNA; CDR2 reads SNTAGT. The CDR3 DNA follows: TGTGCCAGCAGTGACACCCCTAGCGTAAACACCGGGGAGCTGTTTTTT. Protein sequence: CASSDTPSVNTGELFF.

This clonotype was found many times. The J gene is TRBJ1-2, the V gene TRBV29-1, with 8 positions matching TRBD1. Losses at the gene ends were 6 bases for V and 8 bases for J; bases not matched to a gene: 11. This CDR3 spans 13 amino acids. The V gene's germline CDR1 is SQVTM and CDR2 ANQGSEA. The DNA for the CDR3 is TGCAGCGTCGCACAGGGGGATCGTGGGGGCTACACCTTC. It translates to CSVAQGDRGGYTF.

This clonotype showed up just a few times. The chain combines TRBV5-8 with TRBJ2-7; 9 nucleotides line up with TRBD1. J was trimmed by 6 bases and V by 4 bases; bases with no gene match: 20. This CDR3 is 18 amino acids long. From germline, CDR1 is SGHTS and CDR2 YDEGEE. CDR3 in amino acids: CASSLNVLSGTGTSEQYF. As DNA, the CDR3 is TGTGCCAGCAGCCTGAATGTCCTTTCGGGGACAGGGACTTCCGAGCAGTACTTC.

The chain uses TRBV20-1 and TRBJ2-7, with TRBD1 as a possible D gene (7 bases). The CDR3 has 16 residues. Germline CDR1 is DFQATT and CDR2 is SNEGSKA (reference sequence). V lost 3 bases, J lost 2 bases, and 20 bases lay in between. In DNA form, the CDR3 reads TGCAGTGCTAGGACAAATCAGGGGGAGGCCCCCTACGAGCAGTACTTC. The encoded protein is CSARTNQGEAPYEQYF.

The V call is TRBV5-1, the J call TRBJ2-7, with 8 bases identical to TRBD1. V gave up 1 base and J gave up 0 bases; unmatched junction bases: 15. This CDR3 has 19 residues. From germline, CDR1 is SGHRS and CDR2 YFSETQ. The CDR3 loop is CASSLLRLFDRGISYEQYV. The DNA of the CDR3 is TGCGCCAGCAGCTTGCTGCGGCTTTTCGACAGGGGTATCTCCTACGAGCAGTACGTC.

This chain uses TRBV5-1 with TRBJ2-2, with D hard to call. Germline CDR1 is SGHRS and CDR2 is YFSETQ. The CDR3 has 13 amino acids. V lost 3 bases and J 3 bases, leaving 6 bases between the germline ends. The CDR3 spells CASSSSYTGELFF. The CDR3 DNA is TGCGCCAGCAGCTCCTCCTACACCGGGGAGCTGTTTTTT.